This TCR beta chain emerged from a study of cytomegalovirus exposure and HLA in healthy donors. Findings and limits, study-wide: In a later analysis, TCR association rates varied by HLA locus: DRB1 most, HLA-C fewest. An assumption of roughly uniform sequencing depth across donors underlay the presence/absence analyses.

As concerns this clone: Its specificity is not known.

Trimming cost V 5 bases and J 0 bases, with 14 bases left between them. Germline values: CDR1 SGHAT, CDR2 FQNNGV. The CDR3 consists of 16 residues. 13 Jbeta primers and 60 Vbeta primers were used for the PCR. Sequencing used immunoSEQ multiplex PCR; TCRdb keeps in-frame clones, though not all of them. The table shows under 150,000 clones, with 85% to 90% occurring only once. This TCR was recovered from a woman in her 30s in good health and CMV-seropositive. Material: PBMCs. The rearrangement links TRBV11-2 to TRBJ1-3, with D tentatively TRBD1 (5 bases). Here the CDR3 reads CASSSADSFSGNTIYF. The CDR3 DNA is TGTGCCAGCAGCAGCGCCGACAGCTTCTCTGGAAACACCATATATTTT.